The 13 T cell receptor beta chains in this list originate from one sample, sequenced in a study of blood T cell repertoires in COVID-19. Clones were sequenced by immunoSEQ multiplex PCR, and TCRdb holds only the in-frame ones, with some missing. Here the sample spans 220,000 or so clones, roughly 89% being singletons. The sequenced sample consisted of PBMCs or T cells enriched from blood (not recorded which). The origin of the receptors is a man in his thirties or forties who had been exposed to COVID-19.

In regard to this clone: Distinct nucleotide sequences in the sample also encode this CDR3. The chain recombines TRBV5-1 with TRBJ1-1; 7 positions match TRBD1. This CDR3 has 13 residues. J gave up 4 bases and V 4 bases, and 4 bases lay outside the gene matches. The germline CDR1 and CDR2 sequences are SGHRS and YFSETQ. This CDR3 is CASSLGQPTEAFF. The DNA for the CDR3 is TGCGCCAGCAGCCTGGGACAGCCCACTGAAGCTTTCTTT.

The chain carries TRBV5-1 and TRBJ1-4; D perhaps matches TRBD1 (5 bases). V lost 3 bases and J lost 6, with 18 bases in between. Germline CDR1 SGHRS, CDR2 YFSETQ. The CDR3 extends over 16 amino acids. CDR3 DNA sequence: TGCGCCAGCAGCTCGAGTGATGGGGGGAGGGATGAAAAACTGTTTTTT. Translation gives CASSSSDGGRDEKLFF.

The V and J genes are TRBV11-2 and TRBJ2-1, with 10 positions matching TRBD2. J was trimmed by 0 bases and V by 7 bases; bases with no gene match: 6. This CDR3 is built from 16 residues. CDR1 and CDR2 (germline): SGHAT, FQNNGV. The CDR3 sequence is CASTILAGNSYNEQFF. CDR3 sequence (DNA): TGTGCCAGCACCATACTAGCGGGGAACTCCTACAATGAGCAGTTCTTC.

The chain combines TRBV19 with TRBJ1-2; 10 bases map to TRBD1. The CDR3 runs to 15 residues. Losses at the gene ends were 7 bases for V and 8 bases for J; bases not matched to a gene: 13. Germline V gives CDR1 LNHDA, CDR2 SQIVND (reference sequence). The CDR3 spells CASTWNWGTGEGYTF. The CDR3 DNA follows: TGTGCCAGTACCTGGAATTGGGGGACAGGGGAAGGCTACACCTTC.

The rearrangement uses TRBV7-2 and TRBJ1-4; 8 bases line up with TRBD1. CDR1 and CDR2 from the germline V gene are SGHTA and FQGNSA. The CDR3 is 15 amino acids. J lost 5 bases, V lost 1 base, and 3 bases had no gene match. The CDR3, as DNA: TGTGCCAGCAGCTTAGTAGGACAGGGAAATGAAAAACTGTTTTTT. Translation gives CASSLVGQGNEKLFF.

The genes are TRBV7-6 and TRBJ2-3; D perhaps matches TRBD2 (7 bases). V was trimmed by 4 bases and J by 7 bases, leaving 21 bases between them. This CDR3 is 16 amino acids long. Germline-derived CDR1 and CDR2 are SGHVS and FNYEAQ. CDR3 amino acids: CASSSGGTGGLNTQYF. DNA for the CDR3: TGTGCCAGCAGCTCTGGGGGAACGGGGGGCCTGAATACGCAGTATTTT. The whole variable domain, remainder taken from reference TRBV7-6 and TRBJ2-3, is GAGVSQSPRYKVTKRGQDVALRCDPISGHVSLYWYRQALGQGPEFLTYFNYEAQQDKSGLPNDRFSAERPEGSISTLTIQRTEQRDSAMYRCASSSGGTGGLNTQYFGPGTRLTVL.

This chain links TRBV6-5 with TRBJ1-1, with D hard to call. This CDR3 contains 14 residues. The germline V gene encodes CDR1 MNHEY and CDR2 SVGAGI. Trimming removed 5 bases at V and 4 bases at J, with 14 bases between. The CDR3 loop reads CASSPPVSPTEAFF. The DNA of the CDR3 is TGTGCCAGCAGTCCTCCGGTCTCTCCCACTGAAGCTTTCTTT.

The chain is built from TRBV6-5 and TRBJ2-1, with D possibly TRBD2 on 5 matching bases. V gave up 2 bases and J gave up 10 bases, with 9 bases separating them. Germline lookup yields CDR1 MNHEY and CDR2 SVGAGI. The CDR3 totals 12 residues. The CDR3 nucleotides are TGTGCCAGCAGTTACGGAGGACGCGAGCAGTTCTTC. As protein: CASSYGGREQFF.

The chain is built from TRBV11-2 and TRBJ2-5; D not resolved. Germline V CDR1 and CDR2: SGHAT, FQNNGV. The CDR3 is made up of 11 amino acids. Trimming removed 4 bases at V and 3 bases at J, with 3 bases between. The CDR3 coding sequence is TGTGCCAGCAGCTCCAAAGAGACCCAGTACTTC. This encodes CASSSKETQYF.

V and J are TRBV2 and TRBJ2-2; a weak D match, TRBD1 (6 bases). Trimming removed 4 bases at V and 7 bases at J, with 13 bases between. This CDR3 has 14 residues. Germline loops: CDR1 SNHLY, CDR2 FYNNEI. Here the CDR3 DNA reads TGTGCCAGCAGTGGTTGGGGGCCGAGCGGGGAGCTGTTTTTT. It encodes CASSGWGPSGELFF.

This clone occurred once. The rearrangement links TRBV6-2 or TRBV6-3 to TRBJ1-5; 8 nucleotides align to TRBD1. Looked up from germline, CDR1 is MNHEY and CDR2 is SVGEGT. With 4 bases clipped from V and 10 bases from J, the junction kept 15 bases outside the gene matches. The CDR3 has 16 residues. CDR3: CASSSLGTGIRQPQHF. CDR3 coding DNA: TGTGCCAGCAGTTCACTCGGGACAGGTATTCGCCAACCCCAGCATTTT.

This chain uses TRBV19 with TRBJ1-2, with D perhaps TRBD1 (5 bases). The germline gives CDR1 LNHDA, CDR2 SQIVND (reference sequence). V lost 2 bases and J lost 0, with 13 bases in between. This CDR3 has 16 amino acids. CDR3 in amino acids: CASSIWPDIPNYGYTF. Here the CDR3 DNA reads TGTGCCAGTAGTATATGGCCGGACATACCTAACTATGGCTACACCTTC.

The DNA of the CDR3 is TGTGCCAGCAGTTCCACAGGCACTCAGCCCCAGCATTTT. It codes for CASSSTGTQPQHF. V usage is TRBV6-2 or TRBV6-3 and J usage is TRBJ1-5; tentatively, D is TRBD1 (5 bases). The CDR3 extends over 13 amino acids. Germline CDR1 MNHEY, CDR2 SVGEGT. With 4 bases removed from V and 6 bases from J, the gap between germline ends came to 10 bases.